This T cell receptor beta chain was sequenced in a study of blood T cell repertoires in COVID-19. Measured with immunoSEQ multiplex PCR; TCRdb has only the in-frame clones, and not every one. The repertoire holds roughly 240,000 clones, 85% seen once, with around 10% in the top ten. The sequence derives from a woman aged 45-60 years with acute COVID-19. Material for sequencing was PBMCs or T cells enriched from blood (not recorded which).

The CDR3 spells CATSRDGERNNEKLFF. CDR3 sequence (DNA): TGTGCCACCAGCAGAGATGGAGAGCGGAATAATGAAAAACTGTTTTTT. The rearrangement links TRBV15 to TRBJ1-4; D is undetermined. The CDR3 has 16 residues. Trimming shortened V by 0 bases and J by 4 bases, and 12 bases separated the two germline ends. The V gene's germline CDR1 is LNHNV and CDR2 YYDKDF (reference sequence).